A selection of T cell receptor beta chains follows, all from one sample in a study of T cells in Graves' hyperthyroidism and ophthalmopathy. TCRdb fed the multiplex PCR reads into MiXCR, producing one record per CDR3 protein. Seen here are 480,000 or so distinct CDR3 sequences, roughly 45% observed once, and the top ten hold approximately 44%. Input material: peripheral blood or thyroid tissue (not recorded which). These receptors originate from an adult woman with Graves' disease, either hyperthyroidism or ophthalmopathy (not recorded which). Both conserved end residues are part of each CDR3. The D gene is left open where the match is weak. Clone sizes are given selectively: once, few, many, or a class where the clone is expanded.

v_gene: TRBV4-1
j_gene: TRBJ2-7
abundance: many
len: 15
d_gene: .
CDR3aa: CASSQAKTPPYEQYF
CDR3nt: TGCGCCAGCAGCCAAGCGAAGACACCCCCGTACGAGCAGTACTTC

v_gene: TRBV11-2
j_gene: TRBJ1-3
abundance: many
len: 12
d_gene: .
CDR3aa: CASSLVSNTIYF
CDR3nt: TGTGCCAGCAGCTTAGTTTCAAACACCATATATTTT

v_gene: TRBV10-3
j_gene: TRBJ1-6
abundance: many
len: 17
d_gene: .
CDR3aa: CAISDVGGSSYNSPLHF
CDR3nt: TGTGCCATCAGTGATGTTGGGGGAAGCTCCTATAATTCACCCCTCCACTTT

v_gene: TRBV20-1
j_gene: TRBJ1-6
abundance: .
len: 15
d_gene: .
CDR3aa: CSARSRTGAHSPLHF
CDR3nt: TGCAGTGCTAGATCAAGAACAGGAGCCCATTCACCCCTCCACTTT

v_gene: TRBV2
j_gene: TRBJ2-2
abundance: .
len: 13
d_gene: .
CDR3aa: CASRGDSGGELFF
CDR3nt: TGTGCCAGCCGAGGAGACAGCGGCGGGGAGCTGTTTTTT

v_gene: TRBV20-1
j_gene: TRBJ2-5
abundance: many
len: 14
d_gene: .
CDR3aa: CSARPSRGRETQYF
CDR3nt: TGCAGTGCTAGGCCCTCCAGGGGCAGGGAGACCCAGTACTTC

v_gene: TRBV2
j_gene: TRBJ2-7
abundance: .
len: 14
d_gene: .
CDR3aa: CASSAGQEGDEQYF
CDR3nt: TGTGCCAGCAGTGCCGGACAGGAGGGTGACGAGCAGTACTTC

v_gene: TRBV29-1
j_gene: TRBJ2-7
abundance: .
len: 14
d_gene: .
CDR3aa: CSVASGGTVYEQYF
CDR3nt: TGCAGCGTTGCCTCTGGGGGAACAGTGTACGAGCAGTACTTC

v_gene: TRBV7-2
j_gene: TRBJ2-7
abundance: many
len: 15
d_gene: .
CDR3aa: CASSLGGIWSYEQYF
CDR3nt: TGTGCCAGCAGCTTAGGCGGGATCTGGTCCTACGAGCAGTACTTC

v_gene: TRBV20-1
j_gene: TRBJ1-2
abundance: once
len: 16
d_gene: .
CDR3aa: CSASSGRNYGDDGYTF
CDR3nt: TGCAGTGCTAGCAGCGGGAGGAATTACGGGGACGATGGCTACACCTTC

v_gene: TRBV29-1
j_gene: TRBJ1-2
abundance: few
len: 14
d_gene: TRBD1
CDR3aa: CSVEEQGAGDGYTF
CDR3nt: TGCAGCGTTGAGGAACAGGGGGCAGGGGATGGCTACACCTTC

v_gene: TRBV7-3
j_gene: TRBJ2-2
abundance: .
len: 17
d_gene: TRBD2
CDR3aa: CASSHLPSGANTGELFF
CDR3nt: TGTGCCAGCAGCCACTTACCTAGCGGGGCGAACACCGGGGAGCTGTTTTTT

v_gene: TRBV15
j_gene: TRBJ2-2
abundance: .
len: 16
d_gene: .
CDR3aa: CATSRDPSVNAGELFF
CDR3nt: TGTGCCACCAGCAGAGATCCGTCCGTAAACGCCGGTGAGCTGTTTTTT

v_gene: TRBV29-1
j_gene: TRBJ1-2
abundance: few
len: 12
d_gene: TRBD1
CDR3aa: CTVTAGGNGYTF
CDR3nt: TGCACCGTAACGGCAGGGGGAAATGGCTACACCTTC